This entry describes one TCR beta chain. These data belong to a study of blood T cell repertoires in COVID-19. Measured with immunoSEQ multiplex PCR; TCRdb has only the in-frame clones, and not every one. The repertoire consists of about 200,000 clones, with 80% to 90% occurring once and the leading ten covering over 9.5%. J lost 4 bases, V lost 3 bases, and 0 bases had no gene match. The germline V gene has CDR1 SGDLS and CDR2 YYNGEE. The CDR3 has 13 residues. The material sequenced was peripheral blood. This receptor was taken from a human donor with active or convalescent COVID-19. The donor label of this sample is uncertain. The chain employs TRBV9 and TRBJ1-5, with 8 bases identical to TRBD1. CDR3 nucleotide sequence: TGTGCCAGCAGCGGACAGGGGAATCAGCCCCAGCATTTT. Its protein is CASSGQGNQPQHF.